Listed here are 23 T cell receptor beta chains from one sample, sequenced in a study of blood T cell repertoires in COVID-19. Using immunoSEQ multiplex PCR, the repertoire was profiled, and TCRdb retains in-frame clones only, with some absent. The sample contains about 300,000 clones, approximately 88% of which appear only once. The specimen was peripheral blood. The receptors here all came from a woman aged 25 to 39 who had recovered from COVID-19.

This clone has just one count. The V and J genes are TRBV29-1 and TRBJ2-5, with 8 bases lining up with TRBD2. J lost 9 bases, V lost 8 bases, and 11 bases had no gene match. The CDR3 loop spans 12 amino acids. Germline CDR1 is SQVTM and CDR2 is ANQGSEA. CDR3 sequence: CSLGGARGAQYF. The CDR3 bases are TGCAGCCTCGGGGGGGCCCGGGGTGCCCAGTACTTC. Full variable domain (outside the CDR3, taken from reference TRBV29-1 and TRBJ2-5): SAVISQKPSRDICQRGTSLTIQCQVDSQVTMMFWYRQQPGQSLTLIATANQGSEATYESGFVIDKFPISRPNLTFSTLTVSNMSPEDSSIYLCSLGGARGAQYFGPGTRLLVL.

The CDR3 spells CASSSGVTGELFF. The CDR3 DNA reads as TGTGCCAGCAGCTCAGGGGTCACCGGGGAGCTGTTTTTT. The chain has TRBV5-6 and TRBJ2-2, with a weak D call TRBD1 (6 bases). The length of the CDR3 is 13 residues. Germline V gene data show CDR1 as SGHDT and CDR2 as YYEEEE. The V end was cut by 3 bases, the J end by 4 bases, with 7 bases between.

The chain combines TRBV2 with TRBJ1-1, with 10 bases that match TRBD1. Germline V gene sequence: CDR1 SNHLY, CDR2 FYNNEI. The ends lost 5 bases at V and 2 bases at J; junction bases unmatched: 5. The CDR3 has 15 residues. CDR3 bases: TGTGCCAGCAGTCGACGGACAGGGGGAAACACTGAAGCTTTCTTT. It codes for CASSRRTGGNTEAFF.

This clone was observed a handful of times. This chain joins TRBV29-1 and TRBJ1-2, with 7 bases matching TRBD1. V was clipped by 2 bases and J by 4 bases; unmatched bases: 1. Germline lookup yields CDR1 SQVTM and CDR2 ANQGSEA. The CDR3 contains 12 residues. CDR3 amino acids: CSVEQGGYGYTF. The CDR3 DNA follows: TGCAGCGTTGAACAGGGGGGCTATGGCTACACCTTC.

The chain couples TRBV7-2 to TRBJ1-2, with 7 nucleotides matching TRBD1. CDR3 length equals 15 residues. Germline assignment: CDR1 SGHTA and CDR2 FQGNSA. J lost 4 bases, V lost 5 bases, and 10 bases had no gene match. The CDR3 nucleotides read TGTGCCAGCAGCCCGGGACAGCCGGCTAGCTATGGCTACACCTTC. It specifies CASSPGQPASYGYTF.

The chain joins TRBV1 to TRBJ2-7; the table's D gene call, TRBD1, was not cross checked with the DNA. TRBV1 is designated a pseudogene. This CDR3 contains 15 residues. CDR3 sequence (DNA): TGCACCAGCAGACTGGGACAGACGAGCTCCTACGAGCAGTACTTC. Residues: CTSRLGQTSSYEQYF.

The chain employs TRBV24-1 and TRBJ2-5; 7 bases are a match to TRBD1. The CDR3 is 15 amino acids. V gave up 3 bases and J gave up 4 bases; unmatched junction bases: 7. CDR1 and CDR2 from the germline V gene are KGHDR and SFDVKD. The CDR3 region has the DNA TGTGCCACCAGTGATAACCCAGGGGGAAGAGAGACCCAGTACTTC. It is translated as CATSDNPGGRETQYF.

The chain couples TRBV11-2 to TRBJ2-5; TRBD2 agrees at 10 bases. The CDR3 contains 15 residues. V gave up 3 bases and J gave up 5 bases; unmatched junction bases: 6. Germline CDR1 is SGHAT and CDR2 is FQNNGV. The CDR3 coding sequence is TGTGCCAGCAGCTTCGTGACTAGCGGGTCGGAGACCCAGTACTTC. Translating gives CASSFVTSGSETQYF.

The chain couples TRBV5-1 to TRBJ2-7; D not resolved. The CDR3 is 13 residues long. Trimming stripped 0 bases from V and 6 bases from J, with 10 bases between. Per germline, CDR1 SGHRS and CDR2 YFSETQ. CDR3 DNA sequence: TGCGCCAGCAGCTTGGAGACCCGGAGCGAGCAGTACTTC. It encodes CASSLETRSEQYF.

The chain carries TRBV11-2 and TRBJ2-5, with a tentative D call TRBD2 (6 bases). Germline assignment: CDR1 SGHAT and CDR2 FQNNGV. The ends were cut back, 1 base at V and 1 base at J, with 7 bases in the middle. The CDR3 sequence is 14 residues long. The CDR3 sequence: CASSLVGGQETQYF. As DNA, the CDR3 is TGTGCCAGCAGCTTAGTGGGGGGCCAAGAGACCCAGTACTTC.

This chain uses TRBV27 with TRBJ1-1; TRBD1 matches at 8 bases. In germline, CDR1 is MNHEY, CDR2 SMNVEV (reference sequence). V shed 5 bases and J 8 bases; nucleotides not matched to a gene: 10. The CDR3 sequence is 14 residues long. The CDR3, as DNA: TGTGCCAGCAGTCTCAGGGGGCGAATTTGGGAAGCTTTCTTT. Protein sequence: CASSLRGRIWEAFF.

V and J are TRBV6-6 and TRBJ2-7; 7 bases agree with TRBD1. The CDR3 length is 16 residues. With 2 bases clipped from V and 0 bases from J, the junction kept 7 bases outside the gene matches. CDR1 and CDR2 (germline): MNHNY, SVGAGI (reference sequence). CDR3 nucleotides: TGTGCCAGCAGTTACGCGAGGGGGCCAAGCTCCTACGAGCAGTACTTC. Residues: CASSYARGPSSYEQYF.

The chain is built from TRBV5-1 and TRBJ2-1; 7 bases align to TRBD1. V dropped 3 bases and J dropped 4; count of bases not matched to a gene: 7. The CDR3 has 15 residues. Germline V gene data show CDR1 as SGHRS and CDR2 as YFSETQ. This CDR3 is CASSYIGQEYNEQFF. The CDR3 region has the DNA TGCGCCAGCAGCTACATTGGACAGGAGTACAATGAGCAGTTCTTC.

This chain uses TRBV5-1 with TRBJ2-3, with TRBD1 matching over 8 bases. Germline CDR1 reads SGHRS; CDR2 reads YFSETQ. This CDR3 has 15 amino acids. The junction had 3 bases not matched to a gene; V was cut back by 2 bases and J by 1 base. The CDR3 coding sequence is TGCGCCAGCAGCTTCGACAGGGGCCGCACAGATACGCAGTATTTT. Translation gives CASSFDRGRTDTQYF. The full variable domain, in which reference TRBV5-1 and TRBJ2-3 provide the parts outside the CDR3, is KAGVTQTPRYLIKTRGQQVTLSCSPISGHRSVSWYQQTPGQGLQFLFEYFSETQRNKGNFPGRFSGRQFSNSRSEMNVSTLELGDSALYLCASSFDRGRTDTQYFGPGTRLTVL.

This chain connects TRBV11-2 to TRBJ1-2, with 7 bases lining up with TRBD1. CDR3 length: 15 amino acids. CDR1 and CDR2 (germline): SGHAT, FQNNGV. After removal of 3 bases from V and 3 bases from J, the junction contained 7 bases not matched to a gene. The CDR3 sequence is CASSFYRGPYYGYTF. The DNA for the CDR3 is TGTGCCAGCAGCTTCTACAGGGGTCCCTACTATGGCTACACCTTC.

The rearrangement uses TRBV30 and TRBJ2-4; TRBD2 matches 9 bases. Germline V gene lookup returns CDR1 GTSNPN and CDR2 SVGIG (reference sequence). CDR3 size: 16 residues. V gave up 7 bases and J gave up 0 bases; unmatched junction bases: 10. The CDR3 loop is CALAGGPSQAKNIQYF. In DNA, the CDR3 is TGTGCCTTGGCGGGGGGGCCCTCCCAAGCCAAAAACATTCAGTACTTC.

The CDR3 loop reads CASSLGTGTGKSEQFF. In nucleotides, the CDR3 is TGCGCCAGCAGCTTGGGAACCGGGACAGGGAAGAGTGAGCAGTTCTTC. The chain has TRBV5-1 and TRBJ2-1, with 9 bases fitting TRBD1. The CDR3 has 16 residues. V lost 0 bases and J lost 9; bases outside the gene matches: 10. From germline, CDR1 is SGHRS and CDR2 YFSETQ.

The gene calls are TRBV30 and TRBJ2-7, with a weak D call TRBD1 (6 bases). This CDR3 comprises 13 residues. Between the trimmed V and J ends, which lost 3 bases and 1 base, there was a span of 10 bases. CDR1 GTSNPN and CDR2 SVGIG come from the germline V gene (reference sequence). CDR3 coding DNA: TGTGCCTGGAGCCGGGACATTTCCTACGAGCAGTACTTC. This gives the protein CAWSRDISYEQYF.

The chain has TRBV27 and TRBJ1-3, with D maybe TRBD1 (5 bases). From germline, CDR1 is MNHEY and CDR2 SMNVEV (reference sequence). Trimming removed 0 bases from V and 0 bases from J, with 15 bases in between. This CDR3 region has 18 residues. Here the CDR3 reads CASSLSQYRTPSGNTIYF. The CDR3 nucleotides are TGTGCCAGCAGTTTATCGCAATACAGGACCCCCTCTGGAAACACCATATATTTT.

The V and J genes are TRBV7-2 and TRBJ2-1, with 7 bases fitting TRBD1. CDR3 size: 19 residues. Germline assignment: CDR1 SGHTA and CDR2 FQGNSA. J lost 0 bases, V lost 2 bases, and 13 bases had no gene match. This CDR3 reads CASSLPGQRDLSSYNEQFF. The CDR3 DNA sequence: TGTGCCAGCAGCTTACCGGGACAGAGGGATTTGAGCTCCTACAATGAGCAGTTCTTC.

The V gene is TRBV20-1, the J gene TRBJ2-5; 11 bases are shared with TRBD1. CDR3 length: 15 amino acids. Germline V gene sequence: CDR1 DFQATT, CDR2 SNEGSKA (reference sequence). The ends lost 3 bases at V and 5 bases at J; junction bases unmatched: 8. CDR3 sequence: CSASGTGGFEETQYF. The CDR3 region has the DNA TGCAGTGCTAGTGGGACAGGGGGTTTTGAGGAGACCCAGTACTTC.

The rearrangement uses TRBV4-1 and TRBJ2-7; 9 positions match TRBD1. Germline V gene data show CDR1 as MGHRA and CDR2 as YSYEKL. This CDR3 region has 15 residues. The V and J ends lost 0 bases and 3 bases, in that order; junction bases with no gene match: 3. The CDR3 DNA reads as TGCGCCAGCAGCCAAGACGGGACAGGGCACTACGAGCAGTACTTC. It specifies CASSQDGTGHYEQYF.

The chain combines TRBV29-1 with TRBJ2-1; 8 bases are shared with TRBD2. Germline trimming cut 5 bases from V and 6 bases from J; bases unmatched to any gene: 3. Germline CDR1 and CDR2: SQVTM and ANQGSEA. The CDR3 length is 12 residues. CDR3 sequence reads: CSVTSGFNEQFF. Written as DNA, the CDR3 is TGCAGCGTTACTAGCGGATTCAATGAGCAGTTCTTC.